This is a list of T cell receptor beta chains from one sample in a study of CD8 T cells in Susac syndrome. TCRdb analysed the immunoSEQ multiplex PCR reads with MiXCR anew, one entry per CDR3 protein. The sample contains approximately 230,000 distinct CDR3 sequences, approximately 92% of which appear only once. Sequences were obtained from CD4+ T cells from PBMCs. The origin of the receptors is a human donor with multiple sclerosis. Both conserved end residues are part of each CDR3. Each record gives: V gene, clone size, J gene, D gene, CDR3 DNA, CDR3 protein. The D gene is left open where the match is weak. Not all rows give a size; the values are once, few, many and, for expanded clones, a class.

v_gene: TRBV2
abundance: NA
j_gene: TRBJ1-1
d_gene: NA
CDR3nt: TGTGCCAGCACGTCGTCGAGCACTGAAGCTTTCTTT
CDR3aa: CASTSSSTEAFF

v_gene: TRBV5-6
abundance: NA
j_gene: TRBJ2-1
d_gene: TRBD2
CDR3nt: TGTGCCAGCAGCTTACCGGGACTAGCGACCTACAATGAGCAGTTCTTC
CDR3aa: CASSLPGLATYNEQFF

v_gene: TRBV9
abundance: NA
j_gene: TRBJ2-5
d_gene: TRBD2
CDR3nt: TGTGCCAGCAGCGTCCGCCGGACTAGCGGCCAAGAGACCCAGTACTTC
CDR3aa: CASSVRRTSGQETQYF

v_gene: TRBV30
abundance: NA
j_gene: TRBJ2-3
d_gene: TRBD2
CDR3nt: TGTGCCTGGAGCCCGGGACTAGCAACAGATACGCAGTATTTT
CDR3aa: CAWSPGLATDTQYF

v_gene: TRBV19
abundance: NA
j_gene: TRBJ1-1
d_gene: TRBD1
CDR3nt: TGTGCCAGTAGTCGGACAGGAAGGACTGAAGCTTTCTTT
CDR3aa: CASSRTGRTEAFF

v_gene: TRBV10-3
abundance: NA
j_gene: TRBJ2-1
d_gene: TRBD1
CDR3nt: TGTGCCATCAGTGAGGAGACAGGGAGTTCCTACAATGAGCAGTTCTTC
CDR3aa: CAISEETGSSYNEQFF

v_gene: TRBV19
abundance: NA
j_gene: TRBJ2-2
d_gene: NA
CDR3nt: TGTGCCAGTAGTTCGGGGCCAGGCGGGGAGCTGTTTTTT
CDR3aa: CASSSGPGGELFF

v_gene: TRBV28
abundance: NA
j_gene: TRBJ2-5
d_gene: NA
CDR3nt: TGTGCCAGCAGCCTTAAGCGGGAGACCCAGTACTTC
CDR3aa: CASSLKRETQYF

v_gene: TRBV18
abundance: NA
j_gene: TRBJ1-6
d_gene: NA
CDR3nt: TGTGCCAGCTCGTCGGGGAATCTCCCTGGGAATTCACCCCTCCACTTT
CDR3aa: CASSSGNLPGNSPLHF

v_gene: TRBV29-1
abundance: NA
j_gene: TRBJ1-1
d_gene: NA
CDR3nt: TGCAGCGCTGTACAGGATTTTAACACTGAAGCTTTCTTT
CDR3aa: CSAVQDFNTEAFF

v_gene: TRBV5-1
abundance: NA
j_gene: TRBJ2-2
d_gene: NA
CDR3nt: TGCGCCAGCAGTCGGGCCGGGACGCCTATGGCCGGGGAGCTGTTTTTT
CDR3aa: CASSRAGTPMAGELFF

v_gene: TRBV6-5
abundance: NA
j_gene: TRBJ2-7
d_gene: NA
CDR3nt: TGTGCCAGCACGGGCCTCAGACGGGAGCAGTACTTC
CDR3aa: CASTGLRREQYF

v_gene: TRBV18
abundance: once
j_gene: TRBJ2-3
d_gene: TRBD2
CDR3nt: TGTGCCAGCTCCCGACTAGCGGAGGCGCAGTATTTT
CDR3aa: CASSRLAEAQYF

v_gene: TRBV9
abundance: NA
j_gene: TRBJ2-6
d_gene: NA
CDR3nt: TGTGCCAGCAGTGACAAAGACAGCTCTGGGGCCAACGTCCTGACTTTC
CDR3aa: CASSDKDSSGANVLTF

v_gene: TRBV6-2/TRBV6-3
abundance: NA
j_gene: TRBJ1-5
d_gene: NA
CDR3nt: TGTGCCAGCAGGAGTCGACAGCAGGGCAATCAGCCCCAGCATTTT
CDR3aa: CASRSRQQGNQPQHF

v_gene: TRBV6-6
abundance: NA
j_gene: TRBJ2-1
d_gene: NA
CDR3nt: TGTGCCAGCAGTTACTCGAGGGCTGGTTCCTACAATGAGCAGTTCTTC
CDR3aa: CASSYSRAGSYNEQFF

v_gene: TRBV5-1
abundance: NA
j_gene: TRBJ1-2
d_gene: NA
CDR3nt: TGCGCCAGCAGCTTGGCCTCTACTTCCTATGGCTACACCTTC
CDR3aa: CASSLASTSYGYTF

v_gene: TRBV18
abundance: NA
j_gene: TRBJ1-5
d_gene: NA
CDR3nt: TGTGCCAGCTCACCGGGACAACTCGATCAGCCCCAGCATTTT
CDR3aa: CASSPGQLDQPQHF

v_gene: TRBV9
abundance: NA
j_gene: TRBJ2-2
d_gene: NA
CDR3nt: TGTGCCAGCAGCGTAGCTACCACCGGGGAGCTGTTTTTT
CDR3aa: CASSVATTGELFF

v_gene: TRBV18
abundance: NA
j_gene: TRBJ2-2
d_gene: NA
CDR3nt: TGTGCCAGCTCACCGGGGGGGGCCGTGAACACCGGGGAGCTGTTTTTT
CDR3aa: CASSPGGAVNTGELFF

v_gene: TRBV2
abundance: NA
j_gene: TRBJ2-2
d_gene: NA
CDR3nt: TGTGCCAGCAAGATTAGTCCCACCGGGGAGCTGTTTTTT
CDR3aa: CASKISPTGELFF

v_gene: TRBV29-1
abundance: NA
j_gene: TRBJ2-2
d_gene: TRBD1
CDR3nt: TGCAGCGTCTTAACAGGGGTCTGGACCGGGGAGCTGTTTTTT
CDR3aa: CSVLTGVWTGELFF

v_gene: TRBV9
abundance: NA
j_gene: TRBJ2-1
d_gene: NA
CDR3nt: TGTGCCAGCAGCGCCTCCCCTGAGCAGTTCTTC
CDR3aa: CASSASPEQFF

v_gene: TRBV5-5
abundance: NA
j_gene: TRBJ1-2
d_gene: NA
CDR3nt: TGTGCCAGCAGCGTATGGACAGCTTCGACTAACTATGGCTACACCTTC
CDR3aa: CASSVWTASTNYGYTF

v_gene: TRBV20-1
abundance: NA
j_gene: TRBJ2-1
d_gene: NA
CDR3nt: TGCAGTGCTATTTTGGGGCTGGAGCAGTTCTTC
CDR3aa: CSAILGLEQFF

v_gene: TRBV7-9
abundance: NA
j_gene: TRBJ1-6
d_gene: NA
CDR3nt: TGTGCCAGCAGCTTTCTGAGTTTTTCACCCCTCCACTTT
CDR3aa: CASSFLSFSPLHF

v_gene: TRBV12-3/TRBV12-4
abundance: NA
j_gene: TRBJ2-3
d_gene: NA
CDR3nt: TGTGCCAGCAGTTTTTACGCTGGCACAGATACGCAGTATTTT
CDR3aa: CASSFYAGTDTQYF

v_gene: TRBV2
abundance: NA
j_gene: TRBJ1-5
d_gene: NA
CDR3nt: TGTGCCAGCAGCTATCGGGGTTTTTGGCAGCCCCAGCATTTT
CDR3aa: CASSYRGFWQPQHF

v_gene: TRBV12-3/TRBV12-4
abundance: NA
j_gene: TRBJ2-5
d_gene: TRBD2
CDR3nt: TGTGCCAGCAGCACCCTGGGGGGGAGACAAGAGACCCAGTACTTC
CDR3aa: CASSTLGGRQETQYF

v_gene: TRBV10-3
abundance: NA
j_gene: TRBJ1-5
d_gene: NA
CDR3nt: TGTGCCATCAGTGAGACGGCCGGGGGTAGCAATCAGCCCCAGCATTTT
CDR3aa: CAISETAGGSNQPQHF

v_gene: TRBV2
abundance: NA
j_gene: TRBJ2-1
d_gene: TRBD2
CDR3nt: TGTGCCAGCAGTGGCGGGGGCTCCTACAATGAGCAGTTCTTC
CDR3aa: CASSGGGSYNEQFF

v_gene: TRBV7-9
abundance: once
j_gene: TRBJ2-4
d_gene: TRBD1
CDR3nt: TGTGCCAGCAGCTGGGAGTCGACAGGGGTCATTCAGTACTTC
CDR3aa: CASSWESTGVIQYF

v_gene: TRBV18
abundance: NA
j_gene: TRBJ1-4
d_gene: TRBD1
CDR3nt: TGTGCCAGCTCACCCCGACGTCAGGGGGATAATAATGAAAAACTGTTTTTT
CDR3aa: CASSPRRQGDNNEKLFF

v_gene: TRBV29-1
abundance: NA
j_gene: TRBJ2-1
d_gene: TRBD2
CDR3nt: TGCAGCGTTGGGACTAGCGGGTCCGCTGAGCAGTTCTTC
CDR3aa: CSVGTSGSAEQFF

v_gene: TRBV21-1
abundance: few
j_gene: TRBJ1-1
d_gene: NA
CDR3nt: TGTGCCAGCAGCAACACTGAAGCTTTCTTT
CDR3aa: CASSNTEAFF

v_gene: TRBV5-1
abundance: NA
j_gene: TRBJ2-3
d_gene: TRBD2
CDR3nt: TGCGCCAGCAGCTTGTCACCTAGCGGGGGGATTGGCACAGATACGCAGTATTTT
CDR3aa: CASSLSPSGGIGTDTQYF

v_gene: TRBV29-1
abundance: NA
j_gene: TRBJ1-2
d_gene: TRBD1
CDR3nt: TGCAGCGTTGGTAAACTAACGACAGGGCCCTATGGCTACACCTTC
CDR3aa: CSVGKLTTGPYGYTF

v_gene: TRBV7-2
abundance: NA
j_gene: TRBJ1-1
d_gene: NA
CDR3nt: TGTGCCAGCAGCTTAAGGGGCCAGAACACTGAAGCTTTCTTT
CDR3aa: CASSLRGQNTEAFF

v_gene: TRBV11-1
abundance: NA
j_gene: TRBJ2-3
d_gene: TRBD2
CDR3nt: TGTGCCAGCAGTTCGGGACTAGCGGGAGCGGATACGCAGTATTTT
CDR3aa: CASSSGLAGADTQYF

v_gene: TRBV4-1
abundance: NA
j_gene: TRBJ2-7
d_gene: NA
CDR3nt: TGCGCCAGCAGCCAAGATAGCGCGGGGGCACGATCCTACGAGCAGTACTTC
CDR3aa: CASSQDSAGARSYEQYF

v_gene: TRBV5-1
abundance: NA
j_gene: TRBJ1-1
d_gene: TRBD1
CDR3nt: TGCGCCAGCAGCTACCAAACAGGGGGGAACACTGAAGCTTTCTTT
CDR3aa: CASSYQTGGNTEAFF

v_gene: TRBV30
abundance: NA
j_gene: TRBJ1-3
d_gene: NA
CDR3nt: TGTGCCTGGAGTCAAGGCAGTCCTGGAAACACCATATATTTT
CDR3aa: CAWSQGSPGNTIYF

v_gene: TRBV11-2
abundance: NA
j_gene: TRBJ1-1
d_gene: NA
CDR3nt: TGTGCCAGCAGCTTAGTAGTTCGGGTTTCGATGAACACTGAAGCTTTCTTT
CDR3aa: CASSLVVRVSMNTEAFF

v_gene: TRBV2
abundance: NA
j_gene: TRBJ2-2
d_gene: NA
CDR3nt: TGTGCCAGCAGTAGGACCGGCCTCGGGGAGCTGTTTTTT
CDR3aa: CASSRTGLGELFF

v_gene: TRBV30
abundance: NA
j_gene: TRBJ1-4
d_gene: NA
CDR3nt: TGTGCCTGGAGTCGTAACCCACCGGGTAAACTGTTTTTT
CDR3aa: CAWSRNPPGKLFF

v_gene: TRBV7-2
abundance: NA
j_gene: TRBJ2-3
d_gene: NA
CDR3nt: TGTGCCAGCAGGGGGGGCAGTGTAAAAGCGACTAGCACAGATACGCAGTATTTT
CDR3aa: CASRGGSVKATSTDTQYF

v_gene: TRBV19
abundance: NA
j_gene: TRBJ1-5
d_gene: NA
CDR3nt: TGTGCCAGTAGTCTTTCGTCCGATCAGCCCCAGCATTTT
CDR3aa: CASSLSSDQPQHF

v_gene: TRBV6-1
abundance: NA
j_gene: TRBJ2-5
d_gene: NA
CDR3nt: TGTGCCAGCAGGGGATATAAAGAGACCCAGTACTTC
CDR3aa: CASRGYKETQYF

v_gene: TRBV25-1
abundance: NA
j_gene: TRBJ2-2
d_gene: NA
CDR3nt: TGTGCCAGCAACAGGGTCAACACCGGGGAGCTGTTTTTT
CDR3aa: CASNRVNTGELFF

v_gene: TRBV28
abundance: NA
j_gene: TRBJ1-2
d_gene: NA
CDR3nt: TGTGCCAGCAGTTTATCTCTTACCTATGGGGGCTACACCTTC
CDR3aa: CASSLSLTYGGYTF